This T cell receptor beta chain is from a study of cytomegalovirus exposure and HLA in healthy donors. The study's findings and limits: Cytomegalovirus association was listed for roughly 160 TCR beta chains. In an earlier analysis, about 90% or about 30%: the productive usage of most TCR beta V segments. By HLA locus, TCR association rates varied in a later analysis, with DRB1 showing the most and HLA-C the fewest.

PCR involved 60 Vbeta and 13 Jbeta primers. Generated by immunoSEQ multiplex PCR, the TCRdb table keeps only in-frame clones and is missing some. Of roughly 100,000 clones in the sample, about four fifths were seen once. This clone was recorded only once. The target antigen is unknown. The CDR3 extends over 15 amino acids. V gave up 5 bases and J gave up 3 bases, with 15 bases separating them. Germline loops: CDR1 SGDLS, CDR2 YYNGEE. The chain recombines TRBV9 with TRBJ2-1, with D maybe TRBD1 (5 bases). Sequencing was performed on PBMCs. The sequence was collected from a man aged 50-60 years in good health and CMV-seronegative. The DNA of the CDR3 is TGTGCCAGCAGTAAGGTTGACAGCCTCTACAATGAGCAGTTCTTC. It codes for CASSKVDSLYNEQFF.